The clone carrying this T cell receptor beta chain came up once. The target antigen is unknown. Sequenced by immunoSEQ multiplex PCR; TCRdb stores in-frame clones only, minus some. The profile shows about 70,000 clones, more than 75% of them singletons. The sample originates from a study of T cell responses to AZD1222 COVID-19 vaccine. Study findings and constraints: CD4 TCRs linked to vaccination spanned spike, dominating at 160-218 and 743-854. Nearly half of spike-specific TCRs reportedly go after variant regions that carry no mutations. Clonal diversity was possibly underestimated, and the donors were mostly white British, with more females.

This TCR derives from an adult who received the MenACWY meningococcal vaccine as a control. Sequences were derived from peripheral blood, sampled 28 days after the second dose of the MenACWY control vaccine.

CDR3 DNA: TGTGCCAGCAGGCGACTAGCGGGGGGGCAAGAGACCCAGTACTTC. Amino acids: CASRRLAGGQETQYF. The chain joins TRBV5-4 to TRBJ2-5; 14 bases fit TRBD2. CDR3 length equals 15 residues. Germline-derived CDR1 and CDR2 are SGHNT and YYREEE (reference sequence). V lost 5 bases and J lost 2; bases outside the gene matches: 2.